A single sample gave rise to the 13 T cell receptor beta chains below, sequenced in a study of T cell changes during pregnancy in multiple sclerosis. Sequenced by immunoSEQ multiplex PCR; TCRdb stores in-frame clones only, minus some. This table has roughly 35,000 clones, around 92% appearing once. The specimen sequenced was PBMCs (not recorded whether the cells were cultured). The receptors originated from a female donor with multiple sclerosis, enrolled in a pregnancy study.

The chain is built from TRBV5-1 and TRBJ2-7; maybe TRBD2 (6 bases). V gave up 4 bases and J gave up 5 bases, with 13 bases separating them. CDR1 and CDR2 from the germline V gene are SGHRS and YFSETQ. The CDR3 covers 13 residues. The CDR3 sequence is CASSPRGGNEQYF. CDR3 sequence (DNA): TGCGCCAGCAGCCCGCGGGGTGGAAACGAGCAGTACTTC. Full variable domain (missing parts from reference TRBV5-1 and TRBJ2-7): KAGVTQTPRYLIKTRGQQVTLSCSPISGHRSVSWYQQTPGQGLQFLFEYFSETQRNKGNFPGRFSGRQFSNSRSEMNVSTLELGDSALYLCASSPRGGNEQYFGPGTRLTVT.

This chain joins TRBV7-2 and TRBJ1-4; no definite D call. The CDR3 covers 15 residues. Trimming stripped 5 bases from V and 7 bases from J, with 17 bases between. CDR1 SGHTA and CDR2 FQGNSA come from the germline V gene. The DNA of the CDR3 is TGTGCCAGCAGCCCCCGACCACAACTCAGTGAAAAACTGTTTTTT. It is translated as CASSPRPQLSEKLFF.

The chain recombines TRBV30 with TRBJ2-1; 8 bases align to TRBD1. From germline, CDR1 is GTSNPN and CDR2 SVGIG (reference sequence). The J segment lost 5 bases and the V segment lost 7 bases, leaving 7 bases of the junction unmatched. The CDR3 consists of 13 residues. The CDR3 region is CAFRQGHDNEQFF. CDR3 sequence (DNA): TGTGCCTTCCGACAGGGGCACGACAATGAGCAGTTCTTC.

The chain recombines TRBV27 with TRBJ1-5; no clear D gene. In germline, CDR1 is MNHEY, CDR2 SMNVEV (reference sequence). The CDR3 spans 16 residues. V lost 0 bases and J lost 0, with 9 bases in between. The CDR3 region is CASSLSGVGSNQPQHF. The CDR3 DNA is TGTGCCAGCAGTTTATCTGGGGTTGGTAGCAATCAGCCCCAGCATTTT.

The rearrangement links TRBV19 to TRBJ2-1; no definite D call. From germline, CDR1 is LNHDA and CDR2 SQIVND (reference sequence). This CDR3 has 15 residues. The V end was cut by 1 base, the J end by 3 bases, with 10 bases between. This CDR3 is CASSIGTGGYNEQFF. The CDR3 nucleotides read TGTGCCAGTAGTATAGGGACGGGTGGCTACAATGAGCAGTTCTTC.

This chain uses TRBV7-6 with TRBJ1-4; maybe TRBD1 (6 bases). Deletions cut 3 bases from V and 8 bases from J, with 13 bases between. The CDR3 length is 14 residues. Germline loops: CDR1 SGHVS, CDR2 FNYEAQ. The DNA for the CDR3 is TGTGCCAGCAGCTTTCAACAGGGAGAGGAAAAACTGTTTTTT. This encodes CASSFQQGEEKLFF.

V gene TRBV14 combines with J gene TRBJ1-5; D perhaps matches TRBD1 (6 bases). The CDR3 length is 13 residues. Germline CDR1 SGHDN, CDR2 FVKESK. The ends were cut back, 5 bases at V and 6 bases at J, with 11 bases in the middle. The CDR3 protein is CASSETGGQPQHF. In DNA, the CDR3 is TGTGCCAGCAGCGAGACAGGCGGTCAGCCCCAGCATTTT.

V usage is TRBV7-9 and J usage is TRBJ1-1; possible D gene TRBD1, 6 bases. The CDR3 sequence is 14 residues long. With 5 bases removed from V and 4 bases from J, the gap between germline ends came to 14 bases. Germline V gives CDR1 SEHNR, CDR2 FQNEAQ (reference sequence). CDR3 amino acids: CASSTLQGVTEAFF. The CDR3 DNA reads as TGTGCCAGCAGCACCCTACAGGGAGTCACTGAAGCTTTCTTT.

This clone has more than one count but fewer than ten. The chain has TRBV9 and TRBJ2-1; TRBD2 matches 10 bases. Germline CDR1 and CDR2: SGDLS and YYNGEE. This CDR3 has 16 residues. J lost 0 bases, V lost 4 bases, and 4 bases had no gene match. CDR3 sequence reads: CASSMGLANSYNEQFF. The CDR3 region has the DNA TGTGCCAGCAGCATGGGACTAGCGAACTCCTACAATGAGCAGTTCTTC.

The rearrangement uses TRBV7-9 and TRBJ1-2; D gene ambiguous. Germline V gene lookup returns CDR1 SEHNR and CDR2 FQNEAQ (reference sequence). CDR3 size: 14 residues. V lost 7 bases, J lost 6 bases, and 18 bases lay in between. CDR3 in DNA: TGTGCCAGCACCGAGTTAGGCGCCCTCGATGGCTACACCTTC. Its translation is CASTELGALDGYTF.

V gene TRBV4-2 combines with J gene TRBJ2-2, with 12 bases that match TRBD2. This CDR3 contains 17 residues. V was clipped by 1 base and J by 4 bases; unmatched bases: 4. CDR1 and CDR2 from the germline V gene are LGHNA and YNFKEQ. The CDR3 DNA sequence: TGTGCCAGCAGCCAAGGACTAGCGGGAGAGATCACCGGGGAGCTGTTTTTT. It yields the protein CASSQGLAGEITGELFF.

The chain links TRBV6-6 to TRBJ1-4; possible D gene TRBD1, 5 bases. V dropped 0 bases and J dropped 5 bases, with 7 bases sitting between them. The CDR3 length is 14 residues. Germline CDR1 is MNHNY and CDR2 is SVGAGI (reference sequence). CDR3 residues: CASSYSGGNEKLFF. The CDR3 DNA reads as TGTGCCAGCAGTTACTCGGGGGGGAATGAAAAACTGTTTTTT.

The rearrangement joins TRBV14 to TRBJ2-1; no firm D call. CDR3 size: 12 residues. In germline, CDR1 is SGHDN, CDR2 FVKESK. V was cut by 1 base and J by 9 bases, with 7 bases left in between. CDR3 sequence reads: CASSQANGEQFF. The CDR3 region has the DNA TGTGCCAGCAGCCAAGCGAACGGTGAGCAGTTCTTC.